The present TCR beta chain was sequenced within a study of radiotherapy plus CTLA-4 blockade in lung cancer. The table came from immunoSEQ multiplex PCR; TCRdb's copy has only in-frame clones and leaves some out. The sample comprises tens of thousands of clones, about four fifths of which are singletons, and roughly 8.5% rests with the top ten. V lost 0 bases and J lost 5; bases outside the gene matches: 10. The CDR3 runs 17 residues. CDR1 SGHAT and CDR2 FQNNGV come from the germline V gene. This clonotype originated in a human donor with non-small cell lung cancer who had a complete response to radiotherapy plus ipilimumab. The sample was peripheral blood, taken from a patient treated with radiotherapy plus ipilimumab. The chain is built from TRBV11-2 and TRBJ1-1; the match to TRBD1 covers 9 bases. In DNA, the CDR3 is TGTGCCAGCAGCTTAGAGGGACAGGGCTTTTTCCGGACTGAAGCTTTCTTT. Translating gives CASSLEGQGFFRTEAFF.